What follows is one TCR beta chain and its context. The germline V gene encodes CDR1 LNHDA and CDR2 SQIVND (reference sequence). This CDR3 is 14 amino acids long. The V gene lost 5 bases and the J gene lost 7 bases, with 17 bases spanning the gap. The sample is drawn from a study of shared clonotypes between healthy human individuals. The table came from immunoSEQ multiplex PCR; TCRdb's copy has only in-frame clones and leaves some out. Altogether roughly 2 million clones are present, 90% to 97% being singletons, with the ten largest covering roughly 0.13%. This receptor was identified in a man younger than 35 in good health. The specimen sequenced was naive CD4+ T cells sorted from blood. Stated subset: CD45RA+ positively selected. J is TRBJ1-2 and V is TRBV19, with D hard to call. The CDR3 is CASSLNLLTRGYTF. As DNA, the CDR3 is TGTGCCAGTAGTCTAAACTTACTGACCCGTGGCTACACCTTC.